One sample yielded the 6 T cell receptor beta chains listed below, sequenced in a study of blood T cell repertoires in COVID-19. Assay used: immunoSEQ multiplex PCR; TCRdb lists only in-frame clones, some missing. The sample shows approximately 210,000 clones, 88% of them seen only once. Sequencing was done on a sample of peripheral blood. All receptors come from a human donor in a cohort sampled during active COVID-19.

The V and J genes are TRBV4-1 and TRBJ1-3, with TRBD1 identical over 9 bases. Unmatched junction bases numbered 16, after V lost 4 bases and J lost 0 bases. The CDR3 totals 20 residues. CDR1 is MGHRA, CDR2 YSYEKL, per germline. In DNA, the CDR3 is TGCGCCAGCAGCCGGATGATGCCGGGACAGGGTACGCTCTCTGGAAACACCATATATTTT. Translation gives CASSRMMPGQGTLSGNTIYF.

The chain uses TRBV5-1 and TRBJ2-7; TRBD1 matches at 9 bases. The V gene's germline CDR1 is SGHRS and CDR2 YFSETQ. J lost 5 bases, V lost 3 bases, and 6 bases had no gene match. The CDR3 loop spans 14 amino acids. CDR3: CASSWDRVADEQYF. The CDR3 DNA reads TGCGCCAGCAGCTGGGACAGGGTGGCCGACGAGCAGTACTTC.

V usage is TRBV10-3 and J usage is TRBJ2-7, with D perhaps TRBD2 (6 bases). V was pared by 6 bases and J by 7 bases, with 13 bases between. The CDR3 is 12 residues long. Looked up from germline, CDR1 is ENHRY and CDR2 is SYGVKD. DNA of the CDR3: TGTGCCATCAGGGGGGACGGAGGGGAGCAGTACTTC. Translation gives CAIRGDGGEQYF.

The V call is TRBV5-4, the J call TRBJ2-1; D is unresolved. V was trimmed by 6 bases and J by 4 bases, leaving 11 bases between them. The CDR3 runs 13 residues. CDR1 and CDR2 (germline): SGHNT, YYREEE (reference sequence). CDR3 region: CASTLAGYNEQFF. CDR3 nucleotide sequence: TGTGCCAGCACTCTTGCAGGTTACAATGAGCAGTTCTTC.

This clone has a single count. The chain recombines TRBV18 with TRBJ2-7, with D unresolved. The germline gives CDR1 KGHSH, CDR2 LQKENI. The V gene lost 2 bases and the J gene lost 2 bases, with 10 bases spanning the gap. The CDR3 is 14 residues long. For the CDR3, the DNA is TGTGCCAGCTCACCAGTCCGATCTACCTACGAGCAGTACTTC. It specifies CASSPVRSTYEQYF.

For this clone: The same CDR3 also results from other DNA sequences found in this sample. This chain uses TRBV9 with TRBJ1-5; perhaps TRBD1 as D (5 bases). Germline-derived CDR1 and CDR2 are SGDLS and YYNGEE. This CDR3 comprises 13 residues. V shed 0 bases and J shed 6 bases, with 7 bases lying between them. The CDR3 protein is CASSVGGSQPQHF. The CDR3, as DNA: TGTGCCAGCAGCGTAGGGGGCTCTCAGCCCCAGCATTTT. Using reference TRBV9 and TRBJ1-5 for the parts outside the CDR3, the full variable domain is DSGVTQTPKHLITATGQRVTLRCSPRSGDLSVYWYQQSLDQGLQFLIQYYNGEERAKGNILERFSAQQFPDLHSELNLSSLELGDSALYFCASSVGGSQPQHFGDGTRLSIL.